This is a list of T cell receptor beta chains from one sample in a study of T cell responses to AZD1222 COVID-19 vaccine. The data were produced by immunoSEQ multiplex PCR, yet TCRdb's version contains in-frame clones alone and is incomplete. The table includes roughly 120,000 clones, about 85% detected once. This material consisted of peripheral blood, taken on day 0 of AZD1222 vaccination. The receptor source for this set is an adult in good health. Both conserved end residues are trimmed from each CDR3. A D gene is named only where the DNA matches it firmly.

d_gene	v_gene	j_gene	CDR3aa
TRBD1	TRBV19	TRBJ2-1	ASSAPGQGAYEQF
.	TRBV5-1	TRBJ1-2	ASKQENGYT
.	TRBV10-3	TRBJ1-1	AISVTGLPNTEAF
.	TRBV11-3	TRBJ1-6	ASSLDQGGSDSPLH
.	TRBV27	TRBJ1-5	ASSLGSNQPQH
.	TRBV5-6	TRBJ2-3	ASSYRADLY
TRBD1	TRBV7-3	TRBJ1-2	ASSSYDRGVDYGYT
.	TRBV10-3	TRBJ1-1	AIRPWGESGPRGTEAF
.	TRBV23-1	TRBJ2-7	ASSQNTSSSYEQY
.	TRBV7-2	TRBJ2-3	ASSFRMRGTDTQY
TRBD2	TRBV9	TRBJ2-2	ASSVELAGGPGELF
TRBD1	TRBV5-1	TRBJ2-1	ATSMATGGLNEQF
.	TRBV11-1	TRBJ1-1	ASSFSYTEAF
.	TRBV27	TRBJ2-7	ASRHRDAYEQY
.	TRBV4-2	TRBJ1-5	ASSQPGLSNQPQH
.	TRBV27	TRBJ2-7	ASGSYSGDEQY
.	TRBV5-5	TRBJ2-7	ASSLSLATFYEQY